The 10 T cell receptor delta chains below come from one sample, sequenced in a study of γδ T cells in repeated Plasmodium falciparum infection. TCRdb fed the multiplex PCR reads into CATT to redo clone calling. The sample records around 89,000 delta-chain clones, 1.4% being singletons. Bulk repertoires came from Vgamma9/Vdelta2+ or Vdelta2-negative gammadelta T cells flow-sorted from PBMC. The sample consisted of gamma-delta T cells from blood. All receptors come from a pool of human donors (malaria-infected and uninfected, not separated).

The sample holds many counts of this clone. Other DNA sequences within the sample encode an identical CDR3. The J gene is TRDJ1, the V gene TRDV2; tentatively, D is TRDD3 (5 bases). CDR1 is GEAIGNYY and CDR2 is EKD in the germline V gene. This CDR3 region has 15 residues. V was pared by 0 bases and J by 7 bases, with 17 bases between. The CDR3 spells CACDTGLAWDGKLIF. The CDR3 DNA sequence: TGTGCCTGTGACACCGGATTAGCCTGGGACGGTAAACTCATCTTT.

There are a few counts of this clone. The chain has TRDV1 and TRDJ1; 7 bases map to TRDD3. Assignment of the J gene here rests on matching the DNA to germline, because TCRdb gives none. V was clipped by 3 bases and J by 0 bases; unmatched bases: 19. Germline values: CDR1 TSWWSYY, CDR2 QGS. CDR3 size: 20 residues. The CDR3 protein is CALGDLRSLGGPMYTDKLIF. CDR3 bases: TGTGCTCTTGGGGACTTAAGATCCCTGGGGGGCCCTATGTACACCGATAAACTCATCTTT.

In regard to this clone: The TCRdb record carries a much larger clone's protein, which differs from this DNA's translation at residue 7; a read error is the likely cause, and the protein listed here is the DNA translation. This chain uses TRDV1 with TRDJ1; 11 bases align to TRDD3. TCRdb leaves out the J gene; it was filled in here by matching the DNA to germline. CDR1 is TSWWSYY and CDR2 is QGS in the germline V gene. The CDR3 covers 20 residues. With 1 base clipped from V and 2 bases from J, the junction kept 15 bases outside the gene matches. The CDR3 is CALGEPCGILGDNRTDKLIF. The CDR3 nucleotides are TGTGCTCTTGGGGAACCTTGTGGAATACTGGGGGATAATAGGACCGATAAACTCATCTTT.

This clone was found a few times. The protein that TCRdb holds for this DNA derives from a much larger clone and differs from the translated DNA at residue 12, which likely indicates a read error; the protein shown here is translated from the DNA. The chain recombines TRDV2 with TRDJ1, with 10 bases lining up with TRDD3. Matching the DNA to germline supplied the J gene, which TCRdb does not give. CDR1 and CDR2 (germline): GEAIGNYY, EKD. The CDR3 sequence is 19 residues long. V shed 6 bases and J 3 bases; nucleotides not matched to a gene: 21. The CDR3 sequence: CACSTSPKTGGCASDKLIF. CDR3 bases: TGTGCCTGTTCTACTTCACCCAAAACTGGGGGATGCGCTTCCGATAAACTCATCTTT.

In its sample, this clone was seen a few times. TCRdb's protein, taken from a much larger clone, differs from this DNA's translation at residue 12, likely owing to a read error; the protein displayed comes from the DNA. This chain uses TRDV1 with TRDJ1; tentatively, D is TRDD3 (5 bases). This CDR3 region has 16 residues. CDR1 and CDR2 (germline): TSWWSYY, QGS. V was trimmed by 0 bases and J by 10 bases, leaving 21 bases between them. The CDR3 region has the DNA TGTGCTCTTGGGGAACTTTCCGGGATGTACGGAGCTGGACTCATCTTT. Its translation: CALGELSGMYGAGLIF.

With respect to this clone: This likely came from a read error, as a far larger clone is one base away. The chain combines TRDV2 with TRDJ2; 10 nucleotides line up with TRDD3. The J gene, missing from TCRdb, was assigned here through DNA to germline matching. CDR1 is GEAIGNYY, CDR2 EKD, per germline. The length of the CDR3 is 16 residues. Trimming took 3 bases from V and 1 from J; bases not matched to a gene: 4. The chain's CDR3 is CACDVLGDILTAQLFF. The CDR3 DNA follows: TGTGCCTGTGACGTGCTGGGGGATATTTTGACAGCACAACTCTTCTTT.

For this clone: The protein in TCRdb stems from a much larger clone and differs at residue 13 from this DNA's translation, likely a read error; here the protein is translated from the DNA. The CDR3 DNA sequence: TGTGCTCTTGGGTCCCCAGGGGGATACGGTCCTCCGTGCACCGATAAACTCATCTTT. Translation gives CALGSPGGYGPPCTDKLIF. The rearrangement links TRDV1 to TRDJ1, with TRDD3 identical over 10 bases. As TCRdb names no J gene, one was assigned here on the basis of a DNA match to germline. The CDR3 contains 19 residues. V lost 5 bases and J lost 1; bases outside the gene matches: 16. Germline V gene sequence: CDR1 TSWWSYY, CDR2 QGS.

This clone has a count of ten or more. The chain joins TRDV1 to TRDJ1; 13 nucleotides match TRDD3. V shed 6 bases and J 1 base; nucleotides not matched to a gene: 14. The CDR3 runs to 19 residues. The germline V gene encodes CDR1 TSWWSYY and CDR2 QGS. As DNA, the CDR3 is TGTGCTCTTGGTGTCGGGGGGTCGAACTGGGGGATACGCACCGATAAACTCATCTTT. Translating it yields CALGVGGSNWGIRTDKLIF.

This clone was counted only a few times. A far larger clone is only one base removed, so a read error is likely. Other DNA sequences in the same sample also yield this CDR3. For the V gene the call is TRDV2; the J gene has no call; the table assigns TRDD3, which was not confirmed against the DNA. The germline V gene encodes CDR1 GEAIGNYY and CDR2 EKD. The CDR3 covers 16 residues. The CDR3 here is CACDGLVGAYTDKLIF. DNA of the CDR3: TGTGCCTGTGACGGGTTAGTGGGGGCTTACACCGATAAACTTATCTTT.

The sample holds many counts of this clone. This DNA translates differently at residue 11 from the TCRdb protein, which is that of a much larger clone; a read error is likely, and the protein shown is the DNA's own translation. V usage is TRDV1 and J usage is TRDJ1; 7 nucleotides align to TRDD3. The CDR3 runs to 19 residues. CDR1 and CDR2 (germline): TSWWSYY, QGS. The trim removed 2 bases at V and 1 base at J, leaving 16 bases unmatched. The CDR3 bases are TGTGCTCTTGGGGAAAGGATCACTAGGGGGATGCCGCCCACCGATAAACTCATCTTT. Its protein product is CALGERITRGMPPTDKLIF.